The 25 T cell receptor beta chains listed next were all sequenced from one sample in a study of T-cell memory formation after mild COVID-19. A single record per CDR3 protein comes from TCRdb applying MiXCR to the 5' RACE reads. This sample has roughly 610,000 distinct CDR3 sequences, with 17% found just once. The source material was PBMCs or a T cell subset sorted from them (not recorded which). Source of these receptors: an adult woman who had mild COVID-19 (a few samples of this study predate the infection). Cell type and time point are not known.

This clonotype has just a few counts. The chain has TRBV4-3 and TRBJ2-7, with TRBD2 matching 7 bases. Trimming removed 1 base from V and 5 bases from J; junction bases left unmatched: 8. The CDR3 length is 15 residues. Germline CDR1 reads LGHNA; CDR2 reads YSLEER. CDR3 DNA: TGCGCCAGCAGCCAAGCCGAGACTAGCCGAGACGAGCAGTACTTC. Protein product: CASSQAETSRDEQYF.

This clonotype occurred a few times. This chain connects TRBV12-3 or TRBV12-4 to TRBJ1-2; D unclear. V lost 6 bases and J lost 8, with 19 bases in between. This CDR3 has 14 amino acids. CDR3 in amino acids: CASSPRRALWGYTF. The CDR3 DNA sequence: TGTGCCAGCAGCCCGAGACGGGCCCTATGGGGCTACACCTTC.

This rearrangement joins TRBV20-1 to TRBJ1-2; D is unresolved. The germline V gene encodes CDR1 DFQATT and CDR2 SNEGSKA (reference sequence). The CDR3 runs to 15 residues. V was clipped by 0 bases and J by 3 bases, with 14 bases between them. CDR3 loop: CSARDVAWQDYGYTF. Written as DNA, the CDR3 is TGCAGTGCTAGAGATGTGGCGTGGCAGGACTATGGCTACACCTTC.

The chain combines TRBV9 with TRBJ2-3; 11 positions agree with TRBD2. CDR1 and CDR2 from the germline V gene are SGDLS and YYNGEE. This CDR3 contains 18 residues. Trimming at V came to 0 bases and at J to 0 bases, leaving 6 bases not matched to a gene. CDR3 nucleotide sequence: TGTGCCAGCAGCGTAGGGCTAGCGGGGGGCCGGAGCACAGATACGCAGTATTTT. It specifies CASSVGLAGGRSTDTQYF.

This chain joins TRBV7-2 and TRBJ2-7; the match to TRBD2 covers 8 bases. V lost 6 bases to trimming and J lost 1 base; unmatched junction nucleotides: 5. The CDR3 is 14 amino acids. Germline V gene data show CDR1 as SGHTA and CDR2 as FQGNSA. CDR3: CASRRGGQSYEQYF. The CDR3 coding sequence is TGTGCCAGCAGACGGGGGGGGCAGTCCTACGAGCAGTACTTC.

This clonotype was seen a few times. This chain links TRBV20-1 with TRBJ1-5; 7 bases are a match to TRBD1. Trimming took 5 bases from V and 3 from J; bases not matched to a gene: 13. Germline assignment: CDR1 DFQATT and CDR2 SNEGSKA (reference sequence). The CDR3 has 16 amino acids. The DNA of the CDR3 is TGCAGTGCTCGGGAATTGGGACAGCCGTTCAATCAGCCCCAGCATTTT. Translation: CSARELGQPFNQPQHF.

CDR3: CASRNLGEQYF. The CDR3 nucleotides read TGTGCCAGCAGGAACTTAGGGGAGCAGTACTTC. The chain employs TRBV12-3 or TRBV12-4 and TRBJ2-7; D remains ambiguous. CDR3 length: 11 residues. V lost 6 bases, J lost 7 bases, and 10 bases lay in between.

J is TRBJ2-3 and V is TRBV6-6; 10 bases map to TRBD1. Trimming cost V 2 bases and J 3 bases; bases outside gene matches: 5. Germline V CDR1 and CDR2: MNHNY, SVGAGI (reference sequence). CDR3 length: 16 residues. CDR3 bases: TGTGCCAGCAGTTACAGCCGGGACAGGGGTACAGATACGCAGTATTTT. Its translation: CASSYSRDRGTDTQYF.

This clonotype came up a few times. The V and J genes are TRBV5-1 and TRBJ2-7; possible D gene TRBD1, 5 bases. Germline lookup yields CDR1 SGHRS and CDR2 YFSETQ. This CDR3 has 16 residues. Trimming stripped 0 bases from V and 4 bases from J, with 17 bases between. CDR3 nucleotide sequence: TGCGCCAGCAGCTTGGTGGCAGGGAATAACGATTACGAGCAGTACTTC. It specifies CASSLVAGNNDYEQYF. Combining the CDR3 with reference TRBV5-1 and TRBJ2-7 gives the whole variable domain KAGVTQTPRYLIKTRGQQVTLSCSPISGHRSVSWYQQTPGQGLQFLFEYFSETQRNKGNFPGRFSGRQFSNSRSEMNVSTLELGDSALYLCASSLVAGNNDYEQYFGPGTRLTVT.

This sequence joins TRBV24-1 and TRBJ1-4; maybe TRBD1 (5 bases). Germline V gene lookup returns CDR1 KGHDR and CDR2 SFDVKD. This CDR3 spans 16 amino acids. V shed 5 bases and J shed 5 bases, with 17 bases lying between them. Here the CDR3 DNA reads TGTGCCACCAGTGCCGAGGGCCGACAGCGCAATGAAAAACTGTTTTTT. This encodes CATSAEGRQRNEKLFF.

This clonotype appeared a few times. The genes are TRBV18 and TRBJ2-7; D call uncertain. Trimming left V 1 base short and J 2 bases short, with 18 bases between. Germline V gene lookup returns CDR1 KGHSH and CDR2 LQKENI. This CDR3 comprises 17 residues. CDR3 in DNA: TGTGCCAGCTCACCACATTCTCTAGGGCCACTGCCCTACGAGCAGTACTTC. Translated, it gives CASSPHSLGPLPYEQYF.

This clonotype was seen more than once but under ten times. This chain connects TRBV12-3 or TRBV12-4 to TRBJ1-5; TRBD1 might be the D (6 bases). The ends were cut back, 4 bases at V and 1 base at J, with 11 bases in the middle. The CDR3 has 15 residues. Written as DNA, the CDR3 is TGTGCCAGCAGTTACCAGGGGACGAGCAATCAGCCCCAGCATTTT. It specifies CASSYQGTSNQPQHF.

This clonotype appeared a few times. V is TRBV12-3 or TRBV12-4 and J is TRBJ2-1, with D possibly TRBD2 on 5 matching bases. V was shortened by 6 bases and J by 4 bases, with 10 bases between the two germline ends. The CDR3 length is 13 residues. The CDR3 spells CASRADSYNEQFF. CDR3 nucleotides: TGTGCCAGCAGAGCGGACTCATACAATGAGCAGTTCTTC.

The genes are TRBV7-9 and TRBJ2-5; perhaps TRBD2 as D (6 bases). CDR1 is SEHNR and CDR2 is FQNEAQ in the germline V gene (reference sequence). Trimming removed 5 bases at V and 5 bases at J, with 15 bases between. This CDR3 region has 14 residues. CDR3 sequence reads: CASSRGDPTETQYF. The CDR3 region has the DNA TGTGCCAGCAGCCGCGGGGACCCTACGGAGACCCAGTACTTC.

The chain couples TRBV19 to TRBJ1-5, with D maybe TRBD1 (6 bases). V dropped 6 bases and J dropped 3 bases, with 15 bases sitting between them. Germline CDR1 reads LNHDA; CDR2 reads SQIVND (reference sequence). CDR3 length equals 15 residues. In nucleotides, the CDR3 is TGTGCCAGTAGGAACAGGGAAACTCTCAATCAGCCCCAGCATTTT. It encodes CASRNRETLNQPQHF.

In this sample, this clonotype turned up a few times. The gene calls are TRBV20-1 and TRBJ2-3; a possible D gene is TRBD2 (5 bases). The length of the CDR3 is 15 residues. Looked up from germline, CDR1 is DFQATT and CDR2 is SNEGSKA (reference sequence). Trimming removed 6 bases from V and 0 bases from J, with 16 bases in between. The CDR3 sequence is CSAGTLATSTDTQYF. CDR3 nucleotide sequence: TGCAGTGCCGGTACCCTAGCTACTAGCACAGATACGCAGTATTTT.

This clonotype showed up just a few times. V usage is TRBV7-6 and J usage is TRBJ2-5, with 7 nucleotides matching TRBD1. In germline, CDR1 is SGHVS, CDR2 FNYEAQ. The trim removed 3 bases at V and 5 bases at J, leaving 6 bases unmatched. The CDR3 contains 14 residues. The CDR3 DNA follows: TGTGCCAGCAGCTTCTCACAGGGGCACGAGACCCAGTACTTC. This translates into CASSFSQGHETQYF.

The table lists this clonotype with a few counts. The chain employs TRBV12-3 or TRBV12-4 and TRBJ2-3; D possibly corresponds to TRBD1 (6 bases). This CDR3 contains 14 residues. V was pared by 10 bases and J by 1 base, with 15 bases between. The DNA of the CDR3 is TGTGCCACGCAGGGGCTCCCCGGCACAGATACGCAGTATTTT. Its protein is CATQGLPGTDTQYF.

This clonotype was picked up a small number of times. V usage is TRBV7-9 and J usage is TRBJ1-6; D remains unclear. CDR3 length: 15 residues. The ends were cut back, 0 bases at V and 6 bases at J, with 9 bases in the middle. Germline loops: CDR1 SEHNR, CDR2 FQNEAQ (reference sequence). CDR3 coding DNA: TGTGCCAGCAGCTTAGCGGCTCGAACTAATTCACCCCTCCACTTT. The encoded protein is CASSLAARTNSPLHF.

This clonotype has just a few counts. This rearrangement joins TRBV4-1 to TRBJ2-5, with 7 positions matching TRBD2. The trim removed 0 bases at V and 5 bases at J, leaving 3 bases unmatched. Germline loops: CDR1 MGHRA, CDR2 YSYEKL. This CDR3 is built from 14 residues. The CDR3 reads CASSQDRGEETQYF. CDR3 in DNA: TGCGCCAGCAGCCAAGATCGGGGGGAGGAGACCCAGTACTTC.

This clonotype has more than one count but fewer than ten. The chain combines TRBV2 with TRBJ2-1, with D hard to call. This CDR3 region has 14 residues. Trimming removed 6 bases from V and 7 bases from J, with 16 bases in between. The germline V gene has CDR1 SNHLY and CDR2 FYNNEI. CDR3 loop: CASRDVGYWNEQFF. The CDR3 bases are TGTGCCAGCAGAGACGTGGGCTATTGGAATGAGCAGTTCTTC.

V gene TRBV20-1 combines with J gene TRBJ2-5; D is perhaps TRBD2 (6 bases). Trimming pared 1 base from V and 2 bases from J, leaving 14 bases between. Germline V gene sequence: CDR1 DFQATT, CDR2 SNEGSKA (reference sequence). This CDR3 has 15 residues. The CDR3 sequence: CSARVAGSRQETQYF. The CDR3 DNA is TGCAGTGCTAGAGTCGCGGGGAGTAGGCAAGAGACCCAGTACTTC.

This clonotype was counted between two and nine times. V gene TRBV3-1 combines with J gene TRBJ1-2; D perhaps matches TRBD1 (6 bases). Germline CDR1 reads LGHDT; CDR2 reads YNNKEL (reference sequence). The CDR3 is 17 residues long. Trimming took off 0 bases at V and 8 bases at J, with 22 bases between the two ends. CDR3 bases: TGTGCCAGCAGCCAAGATCGCCTATCTAACAGGGTCTACGGCTACACCTTC. Translated, it gives CASSQDRLSNRVYGYTF.

V usage is TRBV3-1 and J usage is TRBJ1-6; D is perhaps TRBD1 (6 bases). Germline lookup yields CDR1 LGHDT and CDR2 YNNKEL (reference sequence). The CDR3 runs to 13 residues. V was trimmed by 7 bases and J by 7 bases, leaving 11 bases between them. The CDR3 sequence is CASNTGPNSPLHF. CDR3 coding DNA: TGTGCCAGCAACACAGGGCCAAATTCACCCCTCCACTTT.

This clonotype showed up just a few times. The chain recombines TRBV29-1 with TRBJ2-7; D gene uncertain. This CDR3 contains 14 residues. Per the germline V gene, CDR1 is SQVTM and CDR2 is ANQGSEA. The V gene lost 4 bases and the J gene lost 0 bases, with 13 bases spanning the gap. The CDR3 nucleotides read TGCAGCGTTGCGCAGAACGCACGCTCCTACGAGCAGTACTTC. Translated, it gives CSVAQNARSYEQYF.